The 10 T cell receptor beta chains reported below all come from one sample, sequenced in a study of T cells in localized non-small cell lung cancer. Repertoires were generated with immunoSEQ multiplex PCR, while TCRdb's copy carries only in-frame clones and drops some. Among over 70,000 clones listed, around 85% were seen once. The source was peripheral blood, collected before any cancer treatment. Every receptor here comes from a male donor at least 60 years old with stage III squamous cell lung carcinoma.

The rearrangement links TRBV5-4 to TRBJ1-1; D gene unclear. This CDR3 spans 15 amino acids. The germline V gene has CDR1 SGHNT and CDR2 YYREEE (reference sequence). V was trimmed by 1 base and J by 1 base, leaving 11 bases between them. CDR3 sequence: CASSLPTHQNTEAFF. The CDR3 DNA reads TGTGCCAGCAGCTTGCCAACACACCAGAACACTGAAGCTTTCTTT.

This chain links TRBV19 with TRBJ2-1; D unresolved. Germline V gene sequence: CDR1 LNHDA, CDR2 SQIVND (reference sequence). The CDR3 has 14 amino acids. V lost 5 bases, J lost 5 bases, and 13 bases lay in between. CDR3 coding DNA: TGTGCCAGTAGTCCTACTTTACCCCACAATGAGCAGTTCTTC. Protein product: CASSPTLPHNEQFF.

V gene TRBV18 combines with J gene TRBJ2-3; 9 bases map to TRBD2. With V trimmed by 3 bases and J by 7 bases, 8 bases remained unmatched. The CDR3 is 15 amino acids. From germline, CDR1 is KGHSH and CDR2 LQKENI. CDR3 in DNA: TGTGCCAGCTCACCTAGCGGGGGCCCCCCTCATACGCAGTATTTT. Its translation is CASSPSGGPPHTQYF.

This clone was seen more than once but under ten times. This chain links TRBV5-4 with TRBJ1-2; 9 bases are shared with TRBD1. V lost 4 bases and J lost 3; bases outside the gene matches: 4. This CDR3 has 14 residues. CDR1 and CDR2 (germline): SGHNT, YYREEE (reference sequence). CDR3 in amino acids: CASSRTGEDYGYTF. CDR3 in DNA: TGTGCCAGCAGCCGGACAGGGGAGGACTATGGCTACACCTTC.

This chain uses TRBV9 with TRBJ1-6, with D uncertain. The CDR3 length is 14 residues. Per germline, CDR1 SGDLS and CDR2 YYNGEE. V was clipped by 0 bases and J by 8 bases, with 9 bases between them. CDR3 sequence (DNA): TGTGCCAGCAGCGTAGGTCAGGAGTATTCACCCCTCCACTTT. It codes for CASSVGQEYSPLHF.

The sample holds one count of this clone. J is TRBJ1-4 and V is TRBV6-6; unclear D gene. The CDR3 length is 15 residues. V lost 7 bases to trimming and J lost 5 bases, with 17 bases between them. Germline CDR1 reads MNHNY; CDR2 reads SVGAGI (reference sequence). CDR3 in amino acids: CASTSLGIPNEKLFF. In DNA, the CDR3 is TGTGCCAGCACCTCCCTCGGGATTCCCAATGAAAAACTGTTTTTT.

The chain has TRBV19 and TRBJ2-6; D is unresolved. Germline values: CDR1 LNHDA, CDR2 SQIVND (reference sequence). V gave up 5 bases and J gave up 0 bases, with 11 bases separating them. The CDR3 is made up of 16 amino acids. For the CDR3, the DNA is TGTGCCAGTAGTTTACATTTGAACTCTGGGGCCAACGTCCTGACTTTC. This codes for CASSLHLNSGANVLTF.

The J gene is TRBJ1-2, the V gene TRBV28; the D is unclear. Trimming pared 3 bases from V and 9 bases from J, leaving 11 bases between. The CDR3 contains 12 residues. Germline V CDR1 and CDR2: MDHEN, SYDVKM. CDR3 region: CASSFSGYSYTF. The CDR3 DNA sequence: TGTGCCAGCAGTTTTTCTGGGTACAGCTACACCTTC.

This clone showed up just once. V usage is TRBV5-1 and J usage is TRBJ1-2; D is possibly TRBD1 (6 bases). Germline lookup yields CDR1 SGHRS and CDR2 YFSETQ. Trimming pared 0 bases from V and 7 bases from J, leaving 7 bases between. The CDR3 contains 12 residues. Here the CDR3 reads CASSLDRAGYTF. DNA for the CDR3: TGCGCCAGCAGCTTGGACAGGGCTGGCTACACCTTC.

CDR3 sequence: CASRESGDQPQHF. DNA of the CDR3: TGCGCCAGCAGGGAAAGTGGGGATCAGCCCCAGCATTTT. J is TRBJ1-5 and V is TRBV4-1; no clear D. The CDR3 is 13 residues long. Trimming stripped 6 bases from V and 5 bases from J, with 11 bases between. Germline values: CDR1 MGHRA, CDR2 YSYEKL.